This T cell receptor beta chain originates from a study of Graves' ophthalmopathy and Graves' hyperthyroidism. Study-level findings and limits: Discriminating ophthalmopathy from stable hyperthyroidism, a 13-signature model attained a sensitivity of over 85% and a specificity of about 81%.

V lost 1 base to trimming and J lost 3 bases, with 21 bases between them. The CDR3 runs to 18 residues. The germline gives CDR1 KGHSH, CDR2 LQKENI. RNA transcripts provided the template for amplifying TCR beta CDR3 regions. HTBI primers were employed in first-round RT-PCR, then a second-round multiplex PCR followed. TCRdb reprocessed the multiplex PCR reads with MiXCR, giving one entry per CDR3 protein. Altogether roughly 170,000 distinct CDR3 sequences are present, 39% being singletons, with the ten largest covering approximately 8.9%. Ophthalmopathy in the donors was of moderate-to-severe activity, with CAS ≥3, NOSPECS ≥4 and duration under 3 months. If patients had other autoimmune diseases, uncontrolled infections, pregnancy or lactation, they were excluded. Diagnosis was based on clinical symptoms, serum thyroxine, TRAb, thyroid ultrasound and orbital computed tomography. This clonotype appeared many times. The antigen is unknown.

This sequence was found in a man aged 30 to 45 with Graves' ophthalmopathy. The sequencing sample was made of peripheral blood. The chain uses TRBV18 and TRBJ1-2, with D uncertain. The CDR3, as DNA: TGTGCCAGCTCACCACAACTCCAGGTGGAAAACCCTGACTATGGCTACACCTTC. Translation: CASSPQLQVENPDYGYTF. The full variable domain, its missing parts supplied by reference TRBV18 and TRBJ1-2, is NAGVMQNPRHLVRRRGQEARLRCSPMKGHSHVYWYRQLPEEGLKFMVYLQKENIIDESGMPKERFSAEFPKEGPSILRIQQVVRGDSAAYFCASSPQLQVENPDYGYTFGSGTRLTVV.